These 30 T cell receptor beta chains came from one sample sequenced in a study of T cell responses to AZD1222 COVID-19 vaccine. The method was immunoSEQ multiplex PCR; TCRdb's version includes in-frame clones alone and lacks a portion of them. The sample shows 84,000 or so clones, 80% to 90% of them seen only once. Sample: peripheral blood, taken on day 0 of AZD1222 vaccination. These receptors came from an adult in good health.

This clone came up a few times. CDR3 in amino acids: CASSLDEGFNQPQHF. CDR3 in DNA: TGTGCCAGCAGCTTAGATGAGGGGTTTAATCAGCCCCAGCATTTT. The chain uses TRBV7-6 and TRBJ1-5; possible D gene TRBD1, 5 bases. From germline, CDR1 is SGHVS and CDR2 FNYEAQ. V was clipped by 1 base and J by 4 bases, with 11 bases between them. The CDR3 runs 15 residues.

The chain couples TRBV5-6 to TRBJ2-5; a weak D match, TRBD1 (5 bases). The CDR3 has 14 residues. The V end was cut by 2 bases, the J end by 2 bases, with 10 bases between. Germline V gene data show CDR1 as SGHDT and CDR2 as YYEEEE. CDR3 nucleotides: TGTGCCAGCAGCTTTCGTGACAGACAAGAGACCCAGTACTTC. It encodes CASSFRDRQETQYF.

This clone was observed a handful of times. J is TRBJ2-2 and V is TRBV6-2 or TRBV6-3, with 11 bases aligning to TRBD2. The CDR3 is 15 residues long. CDR1 MNHEY and CDR2 SVGEGT come from the germline V gene. V was clipped by 2 bases and J by 6 bases; unmatched bases: 2. This CDR3 is CASSYGLAGPGELFF. In DNA, the CDR3 is TGTGCCAGCAGTTACGGACTAGCGGGTCCCGGGGAGCTGTTTTTT.

V usage is TRBV28 and J usage is TRBJ2-3; TRBD2 matches 10 bases. Germline CDR1 reads MDHEN; CDR2 reads SYDVKM. This CDR3 region has 17 residues. V shed 5 bases, J shed 6 bases, and the junction held 14 bases outside the gene matches. The CDR3: CASSLGRGTSVSDTQYF. For the CDR3, the DNA is TGTGCCAGCAGTCTCGGACGGGGGACTAGCGTTTCTGATACGCAGTATTTT.

This clone has only a few counts. DNA for the CDR3: TGTGCCAGTAGTACCTCCGGGACTTCGAACACCGGGGAGCTGTTTTTT. It translates to CASSTSGTSNTGELFF. V gene TRBV19 combines with J gene TRBJ2-2; possible D gene TRBD2, 6 bases. This CDR3 region has 16 residues. Germline CDR1 reads LNHDA; CDR2 reads SQIVND (reference sequence). Trimming cost V 4 bases and J 0 bases, with 12 bases left between them. Full variable domain (missing parts from reference TRBV19 and TRBJ2-2): DGGITQSPKYLFRKEGQNVTLSCEQNLNHDAMYWYRQDPGQGLRLIYYSQIVNDFQKGDIAEGYSVSREKKESFPLTVTSAQKNPTAFYLCASSTSGTSNTGELFFGEGSRLTVL.

J is TRBJ2-3 and V is TRBV9; D is unresolved. Germline-derived CDR1 and CDR2 are SGDLS and YYNGEE. V was trimmed by 0 bases and J by 1 base, leaving 6 bases between them. There are 14 residues in the CDR3. CDR3 region: CASSVEIGTDTQYF. In DNA form, the CDR3 reads TGTGCCAGCAGCGTAGAAATCGGCACAGATACGCAGTATTTT.

This clone is a singleton in its sample. The genes are TRBV5-1 and TRBJ1-4; D uncertain. The CDR3 has 14 amino acids. V lost 6 bases and J lost 6, with 15 bases in between. In germline, CDR1 is SGHRS, CDR2 YFSETQ. The CDR3 DNA is TGCGCCAGCACCCAAAAGGGTAGGGATGAAAAACTGTTTTTT. It is translated as CASTQKGRDEKLFF.

In this sample, this clone turned up a few times. The chain couples TRBV4-3 to TRBJ2-7; unclear D gene. V lost 1 base and J 0 bases, leaving 10 bases between the germline ends. Looked up from germline, CDR1 is LGHNA and CDR2 is YSLEER. The CDR3 sequence is 15 residues long. CDR3 bases: TGCGCCAGCAGCCAAGTGGTTGCAGCCTCCTACGAGCAGTACTTC. Amino acid sequence: CASSQVVAASYEQYF.

The chain recombines TRBV5-1 with TRBJ1-3; no clear D. The V gene lost 0 bases and the J gene lost 4 bases, with 14 bases spanning the gap. The CDR3 is 16 residues long. CDR1 and CDR2 from the germline V gene are SGHRS and YFSETQ. The CDR3 here is CASSLAGRVGGNTIYF. The CDR3 region has the DNA TGCGCCAGCAGCTTGGCCGGCCGGGTGGGCGGAAACACCATATATTTT.

V is TRBV27 and J is TRBJ1-1; 9 nucleotides match TRBD1. The ends lost 8 bases at V and 5 bases at J; junction bases unmatched: 12. This CDR3 is 15 amino acids long. Germline assignment: CDR1 MNHEY and CDR2 SMNVEV (reference sequence). CDR3 sequence: CASCSGGTGRTEAFF. The CDR3 nucleotides are TGTGCCAGCTGTAGTGGGGGGACAGGGCGAACTGAAGCTTTCTTT.

The V and J genes are TRBV9 and TRBJ2-7; D is undetermined. The CDR3 covers 15 residues. Germline V gives CDR1 SGDLS, CDR2 YYNGEE. V shed 1 base and J shed 3 bases, with 14 bases lying between them. Here the CDR3 reads CASSVSDLTLYEQYF. The CDR3 DNA sequence: TGTGCCAGCAGCGTATCCGATCTAACCCTCTACGAGCAGTACTTC.

The V call is TRBV7-3, the J call TRBJ2-2; unclear D gene. Per the germline V gene, CDR1 is SGHTA and CDR2 is FQGTGA. With 5 bases removed from V and 6 bases from J, the gap between germline ends came to 10 bases. The CDR3 sequence is 13 residues long. CDR3 loop: CASSRRDAGELFF. The DNA for the CDR3 is TGTGCCAGCAGCCGGCGTGACGCCGGGGAGCTGTTTTTT.

The rearrangement links TRBV5-1 to TRBJ2-3; 8 bases fit TRBD1. V dropped 2 bases and J dropped 3; count of bases not matched to a gene: 2. The CDR3 spans 14 residues. The V gene's germline CDR1 is SGHRS and CDR2 YFSETQ. CDR3 residues: CASSFGQGTDTQYF. In nucleotides, the CDR3 is TGCGCCAGCAGCTTTGGACAGGGAACAGATACGCAGTATTTT.

The CDR3 here is CASSHGLAGRTDTQYF. The CDR3 bases are TGTGCCAGCAGCCACGGACTAGCGGGGCGCACAGATACGCAGTATTTT. The chain has TRBV3-1 (or the pseudogene TRBV3-2) and TRBJ2-3; 12 bases map to TRBD2. In germline, CDR1 is LGHDT, CDR2 YNNKEL (reference sequence). Trimming removed 3 bases from V and 1 base from J; junction bases left unmatched: 2. This CDR3 is 16 amino acids long.

The chain carries TRBV4-1 and TRBJ2-3, with 8 bases identical to TRBD1. CDR1 and CDR2 (germline): MGHRA, YSYEKL. J lost 6 bases, V lost 4 bases, and 6 bases had no gene match. The CDR3 totals 14 residues. CDR3 loop: CASSLRTGTDTQYF. The CDR3 nucleotides read TGCGCCAGCAGCCTACGGACAGGGACGGATACGCAGTATTTT.

The V gene is TRBV11-2, the J gene TRBJ2-3, with D maybe TRBD2 (6 bases). This CDR3 has 14 amino acids. CDR1 SGHAT and CDR2 FQNNGV come from the germline V gene. Deletions cut 5 bases from V and 4 bases from J, with 13 bases between. The CDR3 reads CASSRGGEADTQYF. CDR3 bases: TGTGCCAGCAGCCGGGGTGGGGAGGCAGATACGCAGTATTTT.

The rearrangement uses TRBV5-1 and TRBJ1-1; 7 nucleotides align to TRBD1. CDR1 and CDR2 from the germline V gene are SGHRS and YFSETQ. With 0 bases clipped from V and 3 bases from J, the junction kept 5 bases outside the gene matches. This CDR3 region has 15 residues. This chain's CDR3 is CASSLGQGLDTEAFF. In nucleotides, the CDR3 is TGCGCCAGCAGCTTGGGACAGGGTCTGGACACTGAAGCTTTCTTT.

By proportion, this clone is medium-sized. The chain couples TRBV5-5 to TRBJ2-2, with 11 bases that match TRBD2. The V and J ends lost 0 bases and 7 bases, in that order; junction bases with no gene match: 5. The CDR3 covers 16 residues. The V gene's germline CDR1 is SGHKS and CDR2 YYEKEE (reference sequence). The CDR3 nucleotides are TGTGCCAGCAGCTTGGCCCTAGCGGGAGGAAACGGGGAGCTGTTTTTT. The encoded protein is CASSLALAGGNGELFF.

This chain links TRBV11-3 with TRBJ2-5, with 11 bases lining up with TRBD1. The germline V gene has CDR1 SGHNT and CDR2 YENEEA. With 1 base clipped from V and 2 bases from J, the junction kept 6 bases outside the gene matches. This CDR3 spans 17 amino acids. The CDR3 coding sequence is TGTGCCAGCAGCTTAGTAGGGGGGACAGGGGGTCAAGAGACCCAGTACTTC. Translation gives CASSLVGGTGGQETQYF.

This chain connects TRBV7-9 to TRBJ2-1, with 8 bases identical to TRBD2. This CDR3 has 16 amino acids. J gave up 2 bases and V 5 bases, and 8 bases lay outside the gene matches. CDR1 is SEHNR and CDR2 is FQNEAQ in the germline V gene (reference sequence). CDR3 sequence reads: CASSPPGRVTYNEQFF. The CDR3 DNA reads as TGTGCCAGCAGCCCGCCCGGGAGGGTGACCTACAATGAGCAGTTCTTC.

This chain connects TRBV15 to TRBJ2-7, with D uncertain. CDR3 length: 15 residues. The germline V gene has CDR1 LNHNV and CDR2 YYDKDF (reference sequence). V gave up 4 bases and J gave up 2 bases, with 15 bases separating them. Written as DNA, the CDR3 is TGTGCCACCAGCACCGAGAGTCCTGGACCCTACGAGCAGTACTTC. As protein: CATSTESPGPYEQYF.

V gene TRBV10-3 combines with J gene TRBJ2-1; D might be TRBD2 (5 bases). The germline V gene has CDR1 ENHRY and CDR2 SYGVKD. The CDR3 has 13 amino acids. V lost 2 bases to trimming and J lost 5 bases, with 7 bases between them. The CDR3 DNA follows: TGTGCCATCAGTGAGGGACTTGACAATGAGCAGTTCTTC. Protein: CAISEGLDNEQFF.

This chain connects TRBV19 to TRBJ2-2; the D gene is possibly TRBD1 (6 bases). The CDR3 extends over 14 amino acids. Looked up from germline, CDR1 is LNHDA and CDR2 is SQIVND (reference sequence). The ends were cut back, 2 bases at V and 8 bases at J, with 12 bases in the middle. In DNA, the CDR3 is TGTGCCAGTAGTATATCGGCAGGGGTAGGGGAGCTGTTTTTT. Translating gives CASSISAGVGELFF.

This CDR3 is CASSSTVDYGYTF. The CDR3 DNA is TGTGCCAGCAGTTCGACAGTGGACTATGGCTACACCTTC. This chain uses TRBV12-3 or TRBV12-4 with TRBJ1-2; weak D call: TRBD1 (5 bases). The CDR3 spans 13 residues. V gave up 4 bases and J gave up 3 bases, with 9 bases separating them.

V gene TRBV29-1 combines with J gene TRBJ2-4; D is undetermined. CDR1 and CDR2 (germline): SQVTM, ANQGSEA. The CDR3 is 13 amino acids. With 5 bases removed from V and 0 bases from J, the gap between germline ends came to 8 bases. CDR3 sequence: CSVKNLAKNIQYF. The CDR3 bases are TGCAGCGTTAAGAACCTAGCCAAAAACATTCAGTACTTC.

The chain recombines TRBV7-8 with TRBJ1-5; D perhaps matches TRBD1 (6 bases). Trimming left V 5 bases short and J 1 base short, with 15 bases between. This CDR3 is 16 amino acids long. The V gene's germline CDR1 is SGHVS and CDR2 FQNEAQ. The CDR3 reads CASSPLTGGSNQPQHF. DNA for the CDR3: TGTGCCAGCAGCCCGCTGACAGGTGGAAGCAATCAGCCCCAGCATTTT.

The chain uses TRBV15 and TRBJ2-1, with 7 bases lining up with TRBD2. Germline CDR1 reads LNHNV; CDR2 reads YYDKDF (reference sequence). J lost 3 bases, V lost 0 bases, and 8 bases had no gene match. This CDR3 has 17 residues. The CDR3 bases are TGTGCCACCAGCAGAGATTACGGGAGGAATAGCTACAATGAGCAGTTCTTC. Translation: CATSRDYGRNSYNEQFF.

J is TRBJ2-7 and V is TRBV27; D gene unclear. The V and J ends lost 3 bases and 7 bases respectively, with 10 bases between them. CDR3 length: 12 amino acids. The germline gives CDR1 MNHEY, CDR2 SMNVEV (reference sequence). The CDR3 DNA reads TGTGCCAGCAGTTTCAGTCGTGGGGAGCAGTACTTC. This encodes CASSFSRGEQYF.

This chain connects TRBV6-5 to TRBJ1-4; 7 nucleotides match TRBD1. The germline CDR1 and CDR2 sequences are MNHEY and SVGAGI. After removal of 6 bases from V and 8 bases from J, the junction contained 9 bases not matched to a gene. The CDR3 length is 14 residues. This chain's CDR3 is CASSQGNRGEKLFF. The CDR3 nucleotides are TGTGCCAGCAGCCAAGGGAACAGGGGCGAAAAACTGTTTTTT.

The chain joins TRBV10-2 to TRBJ1-1; D is ambiguous. The germline CDR1 and CDR2 sequences are WSHSY and SAAADI. Deletions cut 2 bases from V and 0 bases from J, with 7 bases between. This CDR3 comprises 14 residues. CDR3 amino acids: CASSEPGMNTEAFF. Here the CDR3 DNA reads TGCGCCAGCAGTGAGCCGGGGATGAACACTGAAGCTTTCTTT.